This TCR beta chain was found in a study of sequential checkpoint blockade in melanoma. The wider study: TCRbeta immunosequencing was performed on DNA from roughly 90 pretreatment melanoma tumor samples.

Measured with immunoSEQ multiplex PCR; TCRdb has only the in-frame clones, and not every one. This table has fewer than 3,500 clones, 18% appearing once. Trimming removed 5 bases from V and 8 bases from J, with 15 bases in between. CDR1 SGHNT and CDR2 YENEEA come from the germline V gene. The CDR3 totals 14 residues. Study results and caveats: Rising tumor T-cell fraction and clonality meant about 30 times likelier benefit.

This clone was picked up a small number of times. What it recognizes is unknown. Stated treatment: randomized to nivolumab then ipilimumab (arm A) or the reverse (arm B). The source is a human donor with melanoma. The material was tumor tissue (inferred from file names), obtained from a patient given nivolumab and ipilimumab in sequence. V and J are TRBV11-3 and TRBJ1-4; the D gene is possibly TRBD1 (5 bases). The CDR3, as DNA: TGTGCCAGCAGCCCCGGTACAGGAGGGGAAAAACTGTTTTTT. This gives the protein CASSPGTGGEKLFF.